Below, 24 T cell receptor beta chains from the same sample are listed, as sequenced in a study of T-cell memory formation after mild COVID-19. TCRdb independently ran MiXCR on the 5' RACE reads; one entry per CDR3 protein. The sample includes roughly 260,000 distinct CDR3 sequences, 15% to 20% seen only once; the top ten take around 3.7%. The sample comprised PBMCs or a T cell subset sorted from them (not recorded which). All receptors derive from a man aged 18-30 years who had mild COVID-19 (a few samples of this study predate the infection). Cell type and time point are not known.

As concerns this clonotype: This may be a read error: a much more frequent sequence differs by one nucleotide. The rearrangement uses TRBV18 and TRBJ1-2, with a weak D call TRBD1 (6 bases). The CDR3 is 15 residues long. The germline gives CDR1 KGHSH, CDR2 LQKENI. In DNA form, the CDR3 reads TGTGCCAGCTCACCAACTAGAGGACAGCTCTATTGCTACACCTTC. Amino acid sequence: CASSPTRGQLYCYTF.

The V gene is TRBV4-3, the J gene TRBJ1-2; D is uncertain. Trimming took 2 bases from V and 5 from J, leaving 9 bases between them. Germline V CDR1 and CDR2: LGHNA, YSLEER. The CDR3 spans 13 residues. CDR3 protein: CASSQPGNYGYTF. CDR3 in DNA: TGCGCCAGCAGCCAACCGGGGAATTATGGCTACACCTTC.

This sequence joins TRBV20-1 and TRBJ1-2; D is unresolved. V gave up 3 bases and J gave up 5 bases, with 13 bases separating them. Per the germline V gene, CDR1 is DFQATT and CDR2 is SNEGSKA (reference sequence). This CDR3 contains 13 residues. The CDR3 nucleotides read TGCAGTGCTAGCCAAGGACCGAAATATGGCTACACCTTC. Its translation is CSASQGPKYGYTF.

The genes are TRBV7-2 and TRBJ2-1, with D uncertain. There are 15 residues in the CDR3. V was trimmed by 1 base and J by 4 bases, leaving 11 bases between them. The V gene's germline CDR1 is SGHTA and CDR2 FQGNSA. The CDR3 bases are TGTGCCAGCAGCTTAGTATCTACTACATACAATGAGCAGTTCTTC. It translates to CASSLVSTTYNEQFF. Supplemented by reference TRBV7-2 and TRBJ2-1, the full variable domain reads GAGVSQSPSNKVTEKGKDVELRCDPISGHTALYWYRQSLGQGLEFLIYFQGNSAPDKSGLPSDRFSAERTGGSVSTLTIQRTQQEDSAVYLCASSLVSTTYNEQFFGPGTRLTVL.

This chain links TRBV5-1 with TRBJ2-2; possibly TRBD2 for D (6 bases). There are 14 residues in the CDR3. Per the germline V gene, CDR1 is SGHRS and CDR2 is YFSETQ. Trimming shortened V by 4 bases and J by 4 bases, and 11 bases separated the two germline ends. DNA of the CDR3: TGCGCCAGCAGCCCGCGGGGATTCACCGGGGAGCTGTTTTTT. Translated: CASSPRGFTGELFF.

The chain carries TRBV6-6 and TRBJ2-7; D not certain. V was cut by 6 bases and J by 3 bases, with 6 bases left in between. The CDR3 is 11 residues long. The germline V gene encodes CDR1 MNHNY and CDR2 SVGAGI (reference sequence). CDR3: CASRADYEQYF. CDR3 nucleotides: TGTGCCAGCAGGGCGGACTACGAGCAGTACTTC.

The J gene is TRBJ1-2, the V gene TRBV20-1; 8 bases are a match to TRBD1. Germline CDR1 DFQATT, CDR2 SNEGSKA (reference sequence). Trimming took 3 bases from V and 7 from J; bases not matched to a gene: 1. The CDR3 spans 11 residues. In DNA, the CDR3 is TGCAGTGCTAGGGACAGGGTTGGCTACACCTTC. It is translated as CSARDRVGYTF.

This clonotype has a handful of counts. The chain has TRBV5-1 and TRBJ2-5; TRBD1 aligns across 7 bases. The junction had 6 bases not matched to a gene; V was cut back by 2 bases and J by 5 bases. The CDR3 is 14 residues long. Germline CDR1 and CDR2: SGHRS and YFSETQ. Here the CDR3 reads CASSFQGVGETQYF. CDR3 nucleotide sequence: TGCGCCAGCAGCTTTCAGGGGGTAGGCGAGACCCAGTACTTC.

A few counts support this clonotype. The chain links TRBV28 to TRBJ2-3, with D hard to call. Germline V gives CDR1 MDHEN, CDR2 SYDVKM. The CDR3 loop spans 12 amino acids. V gave up 4 bases and J gave up 5 bases, with 7 bases separating them. The CDR3 reads CASSSPRDTQYF. The CDR3 DNA is TGTGCCAGCAGTTCCCCCCGAGATACGCAGTATTTT.

The rearrangement links TRBV4-3 to TRBJ2-4, with 9 bases matching TRBD1. This CDR3 contains 14 residues. With 4 bases clipped from V and 8 bases from J, the junction kept 6 bases outside the gene matches. In germline, CDR1 is LGHNA, CDR2 YSLEER. CDR3 sequence reads: CASSLDRGADIQYF. The CDR3 DNA reads TGCGCCAGCAGCCTGGACAGGGGAGCAGACATTCAGTACTTC.

This clonotype occurred a few times. The chain carries TRBV5-6 and TRBJ2-7; D ambiguous. V lost 0 bases, J lost 6 bases, and 7 bases lay in between. Germline CDR1 SGHDT, CDR2 YYEEEE. The CDR3 runs to 12 residues. The CDR3 DNA reads TGTGCCAGCAGCTTGGTAGGATCCGAGCAGTACGTC. Encoded protein: CASSLVGSEQYV.

The table lists this clonotype with a few counts. The chain combines TRBV6-5 with TRBJ2-7, with 12 bases aligning to TRBD2. V lost 2 bases and J lost 2; bases outside the gene matches: 4. Germline-derived CDR1 and CDR2 are MNHEY and SVGAGI. There are 16 residues in the CDR3. This CDR3 reads CASSYTSSGGAYEQYF. DNA for the CDR3: TGTGCCAGCAGTTACACCTCTAGCGGGGGGGCCTACGAGCAGTACTTC.

This clonotype was detected a few times. The chain is built from TRBV6-1 and TRBJ1-6, with 9 bases aligning to TRBD1. V gave up 3 bases and J gave up 7 bases; unmatched junction bases: 7. The CDR3 loop spans 16 amino acids. Germline V gives CDR1 MNHNS, CDR2 SASEGT. CDR3 DNA: TGTGCCAGCAGTGATATGGGACAGGGCGTAAATTCACCCCTCCACTTT. Residues: CASSDMGQGVNSPLHF.

The V and J genes are TRBV7-2 and TRBJ2-1, with D perhaps assigned TRBD1 or TRBD2 (6 bases each). The ends were cut back, 2 bases at V and 7 bases at J, with 21 bases in the middle. The CDR3 is 17 amino acids. Germline CDR1 SGHTA, CDR2 FQGNSA. CDR3 loop: CASSLYRGATTGNEQFF. The CDR3 region has the DNA TGTGCCAGCAGCTTATATAGGGGGGCTACCACTGGGAATGAGCAGTTCTTC.

The rearrangement links TRBV20-1 to TRBJ1-5; 9 positions match TRBD1. CDR3 length: 13 amino acids. Germline V gene data show CDR1 as DFQATT and CDR2 as SNEGSKA (reference sequence). With 6 bases clipped from V and 6 bases from J, the junction kept 6 bases outside the gene matches. The CDR3 DNA reads TGCAGTGCAAATACAGGGGGCCCTCAGCCCCAGCATTTT. It codes for CSANTGGPQPQHF.

The chain links TRBV5-1 to TRBJ2-5, with 8 bases lining up with TRBD2. Per the germline V gene, CDR1 is SGHRS and CDR2 is YFSETQ. The length of the CDR3 is 13 residues. V lost 7 bases, J lost 5 bases, and 7 bases stayed unmatched. CDR3 DNA sequence: TGCGCCAGCCGGGTTCCGGGGGGGGAGACCCAGTACTTC. Amino acids: CASRVPGGETQYF.

The chain joins TRBV7-2 to TRBJ1-2; unclear D gene. Per the germline V gene, CDR1 is SGHTA and CDR2 is FQGNSA. Deletions cut 3 bases from V and 0 bases from J, with 2 bases between. The CDR3 is 12 amino acids. The CDR3 nucleotides read TGTGCCAGCAGCTTTACTAACTATGGCTACACCTTC. Its protein is CASSFTNYGYTF.

The table lists this clonotype with a few counts. The chain recombines TRBV6-1 with TRBJ1-6, with D perhaps TRBD1 (6 bases). The CDR3 has 16 amino acids. From germline, CDR1 is MNHNS and CDR2 SASEGT. Trimming took off 1 base at V and 7 bases at J, with 14 bases between the two ends. CDR3 DNA: TGTGCCAGCAGTGAAGTTCGTGCAGGGGCCAATTCACCCCTCCACTTT. This translates into CASSEVRAGANSPLHF.

This clonotype was detected a few times. The chain has TRBV7-9 and TRBJ1-1, with 7 bases identical to TRBD1. This CDR3 region has 14 residues. Per germline, CDR1 SEHNR and CDR2 FQNEAQ (reference sequence). The trim removed 2 bases at V and 2 bases at J, leaving 2 bases unmatched. As DNA, the CDR3 is TGTGCCAGCAGCTTAAGGGGGCGTAACACTGAAGCTTTCTTT. The encoded protein is CASSLRGRNTEAFF. The full variable domain, rest sourced from reference TRBV7-9 and TRBJ1-1, is DTGVSQNPRHKITKRGQNVTFRCDPISEHNRLYWYRQTLGQGPEFLTYFQNEAQLEKSRLLSDRFSAERPKGSFSTLEIQRTEQGDSAMYLCASSLRGRNTEAFFGQGTRLTVV.

This chain connects TRBV15 to TRBJ1-5; 9 bases map to TRBD1. The CDR3 spans 17 residues. Germline trimming cut 3 bases from V and 4 bases from J; bases unmatched to any gene: 10. Per germline, CDR1 LNHNV and CDR2 YYDKDF (reference sequence). This CDR3 is CATSRLPGQGPNQPQHF. The CDR3 DNA is TGTGCCACCAGCAGGTTACCGGGACAGGGCCCGAATCAGCCCCAGCATTTT.

The gene calls are TRBV12-3 or TRBV12-4 and TRBJ2-1; D is ambiguous. Trimming stripped 5 bases from V and 4 bases from J, with 9 bases between. This CDR3 contains 13 residues. DNA of the CDR3: TGTGCCAGCAGTCCTCAGAGTTACAATGAGCAGTTCTTC. Amino acid sequence: CASSPQSYNEQFF.

This clonotype showed up just a few times. The rearrangement joins TRBV5-1 to TRBJ2-5; D is ambiguous. Looked up from germline, CDR1 is SGHRS and CDR2 is YFSETQ. The CDR3 is 13 residues long. The V end was cut by 9 bases, the J end by 2 bases, with 14 bases between. The CDR3 sequence: CATARTPQETQYF. In nucleotides, the CDR3 is TGCGCCACCGCCCGAACCCCTCAAGAGACCCAGTACTTC. The entire variable domain, with the rest obtained from reference TRBV5-1 and TRBJ2-5, is as follows: KAGVTQTPRYLIKTRGQQVTLSCSPISGHRSVSWYQQTPGQGLQFLFEYFSETQRNKGNFPGRFSGRQFSNSRSEMNVSTLELGDSALYLCATARTPQETQYFGPGTRLLVL.

This rearrangement joins TRBV5-1 to TRBJ2-5, with D perhaps matching TRBD1 or TRBD2 (5 bases each). Trimming stripped 0 bases from V and 2 bases from J, with 14 bases between. Looked up from germline, CDR1 is SGHRS and CDR2 is YFSETQ. The CDR3 is made up of 16 amino acids. CDR3 DNA: TGCGCCAGCAGCTTGGAAGGGGAGATTAAGCAAGAGACCCAGTACTTC. Translation: CASSLEGEIKQETQYF.

V is TRBV5-4 and J is TRBJ2-5; TRBD2 might be the D (8 bases). The CDR3 runs 16 residues. Trimming pared 4 bases from V and 2 bases from J, leaving 18 bases between. Germline V CDR1 and CDR2: SGHNT, YYREEE (reference sequence). CDR3: CASSRFGRGRQETQYF. The DNA of the CDR3 is TGTGCCAGCAGCCGGTTCGGGAGGGGGCGGCAAGAGACCCAGTACTTC.